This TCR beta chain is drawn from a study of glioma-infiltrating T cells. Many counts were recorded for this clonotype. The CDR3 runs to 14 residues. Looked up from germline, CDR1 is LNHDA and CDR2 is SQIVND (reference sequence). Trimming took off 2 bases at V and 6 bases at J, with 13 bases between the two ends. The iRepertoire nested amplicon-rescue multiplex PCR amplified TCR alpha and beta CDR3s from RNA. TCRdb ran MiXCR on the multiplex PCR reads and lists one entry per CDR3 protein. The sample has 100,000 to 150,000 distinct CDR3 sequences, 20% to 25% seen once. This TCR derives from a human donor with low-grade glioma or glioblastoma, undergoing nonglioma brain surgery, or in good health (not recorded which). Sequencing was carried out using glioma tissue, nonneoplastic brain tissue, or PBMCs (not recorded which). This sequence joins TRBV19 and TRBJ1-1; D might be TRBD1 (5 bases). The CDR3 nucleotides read TGTGCCAGTAGTATACTCGCAGGGATGTCTGAAGCTTTCTTT. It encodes CASSILAGMSEAFF.